The clone carrying this T cell receptor (beta chain) was detected only a few times. As yet, its antigen is unknown. A universal primer site was incorporated via template switching, and the cDNA contained unique molecular identifiers. TCRdb reprocessed the 5' RACE reads via MiXCR and lists one record per CDR3 protein. The sample has about 160,000 distinct CDR3 sequences, roughly 3.2% seen once. The sample originates from a study of identical twins. Broader study findings: Carriage of fewer insertions was seen in abundant cord blood beta clonotypes, whereas memory repertoires showed none. Twin sharing of out-of-frame TCR alpha was underestimated by models in monozygotic pairs.

The trim removed 7 bases at V and 0 bases at J, leaving 13 bases unmatched. The CDR3 consists of 19 residues. Germline V CDR1 and CDR2: MNHNS, SASEGT. This chain uses TRBV6-1 with TRBJ2-2; TRBD2 matches 11 bases. Sequencing was done on a sample of memory T cells sorted from blood. The receptor was isolated from a man younger than 35 in good health. The CDR3, as DNA: TGTGCCAGCACCACACTCCCTAGCGGGAGGCTCGCGAACACCGGGGAGCTGTTTTTT. Translation gives CASTTLPSGRLANTGELFF.